The rows below give T cell receptor beta chains drawn from one sample of a study of blood T cells in healthy people across ages. TCRdb re-analysed the 5' RACE reads in MiXCR, keeping a single row per CDR3 protein. The repertoire holds around 800,000 distinct CDR3 sequences, 25% to 30% seen once, with about 2.9% in the top ten. This sample was shared with a second study, whose subject was T cells of mothers and their children.

Input material: blood. All receptors come from a boy between 10 and 17 years old in good health. Both conserved end residues are part of each CDR3. Fields, in order: J gene, V gene, clone size, D gene, CDR3 DNA, CDR3 protein. A D gene is named only where the DNA matches it firmly. Some rows have no size entry. The others give once, few or many, or a class for an expanded clone.

>TRBJ2-7|TRBV7-9|NA|TRBD2
TGTGCCAGCAGCTTCGGGACTAGCGAGCAGTACTTC
CASSFGTSEQYF
>TRBJ2-3|TRBV7-6|NA|NA
TGTGCCAGCAGCTTAGAGGCAGAGTCGCGGGGCGCTTATACGCAGTATTTT
CASSLEAESRGAYTQYF
>TRBJ2-1|TRBV6-5|once|TRBD2
TGTGCCAGCAGTTACGGCCGGACTAGCGGGGGATACAATGAGCAGTTCTTC
CASSYGRTSGGYNEQFF
>TRBJ1-4|TRBV7-9|NA|TRBD1
TGTGCCAGCAGACCCCCCGGGACAGGGAATGAAAAACTGTTTTTT
CASRPPGTGNEKLFF
>TRBJ1-2|TRBV5-1|NA|NA
TGCGCCAGCAGCTTCAGACAGGTTTCAGGTGGCTACACCTTC
CASSFRQVSGGYTF
>TRBJ1-5|TRBV7-8|many|TRBD1
TGTGCCAGCAGCTTCCGACAGGGCCCCAGCCAGCCCCAGCATTTT
CASSFRQGPSQPQHF
>TRBJ2-7|TRBV12-3/TRBV12-4|NA|TRBD1
TGTGCCAGCAGACCCGGGACAGGCAATTACTACGAGCAGTACTTC
CASRPGTGNYYEQYF
>TRBJ2-7|TRBV6-5|few|NA
TGTGCCAGCAGTTACTCGACCGCACGCACCTACGAGCAGTACTTC
CASSYSTARTYEQYF
>TRBJ1-6|TRBV27|NA|NA
TGTGCCAGCACTACCGCTAGCCGGGAGGTGGGTTCACCCCTCCACTTT
CASTTASREVGSPLHF
>TRBJ2-2|TRBV20-1|NA|NA
TGCAGTGCTGGCCTAGGCCCCGGGGAGCTGTTTTTT
CSAGLGPGELFF
>TRBJ1-3|TRBV3-1|NA|NA
TGTGCCAGCCAAGCGACCTACTCTGGAAACACCATATATTTT
CASQATYSGNTIYF
>TRBJ2-7|TRBV7-2|NA|NA
TGTGCCAGCAGCTACAGGGAATTCCACGAGCAGTACTTC
CASSYREFHEQYF
>TRBJ2-5|TRBV12-3/TRBV12-4|NA|TRBD2
TGTGCCAGCAGTCCTAGATGGGGGGCTAGCGGGGGGCAGGAGACCCAGTACTTC
CASSPRWGASGGQETQYF
>TRBJ2-7|TRBV12-3/TRBV12-4|NA|NA
TGTGCCAGCAAGAGGGACGGACCCTACGAGCAGTACTTC
CASKRDGPYEQYF
>TRBJ2-3|TRBV7-9|once|NA
TGTGCCAGCAGCTCGAGGGCCTACGTGGTGGATACGCAGTATTTT
CASSSRAYVVDTQYF
>TRBJ2-1|TRBV6-1|few|TRBD2
TGTGCCAGCAAAATTAGCGGGGTGGCGGGGTTGGACTTCTATGAGCAGTTCTTC
CASKISGVAGLDFYEQFF
>TRBJ2-7|TRBV2|few|TRBD2
TGTGCCTGTCGGGACTACTACCCCTACGAGCAGTACTTC
CACRDYYPYEQYF
>TRBJ2-1|TRBV3-1|NA|TRBD2
TGTGCCAGCAGCCCAACTAGCGGCGATGAGCAGTTCTTC
CASSPTSGDEQFF
>TRBJ1-1|TRBV25-1|NA|NA
TGTGCCAGCGGACCCGGGCCAGACACTGAAGCTTTCTTT
CASGPGPDTEAFF
>TRBJ1-4|TRBV27|NA|TRBD1
TGTGCCAGCAACCCAGGGGGCGCAGGTGAAAAACTGTTTTTT
CASNPGGAGEKLFF
>TRBJ2-4|TRBV3-1|NA|NA
TGTGCCAGCAGCCAAGGAAGAGGGCAGGGTGTGGGCAAAAGGAACATTCAGTACTTC
CASSQGRGQGVGKRNIQYF
>TRBJ2-7|TRBV20-1|NA|TRBD1
TGCAGTGTCAGGCGTACAGGGGGCTACGAGCAGTACTTC
CSVRRTGGYEQYF
>TRBJ2-4|TRBV7-8|few|TRBD1
TGTGCCAGCAGCTCCGCAGGACAGGGTAATCAGTACTTC
CASSSAGQGNQYF